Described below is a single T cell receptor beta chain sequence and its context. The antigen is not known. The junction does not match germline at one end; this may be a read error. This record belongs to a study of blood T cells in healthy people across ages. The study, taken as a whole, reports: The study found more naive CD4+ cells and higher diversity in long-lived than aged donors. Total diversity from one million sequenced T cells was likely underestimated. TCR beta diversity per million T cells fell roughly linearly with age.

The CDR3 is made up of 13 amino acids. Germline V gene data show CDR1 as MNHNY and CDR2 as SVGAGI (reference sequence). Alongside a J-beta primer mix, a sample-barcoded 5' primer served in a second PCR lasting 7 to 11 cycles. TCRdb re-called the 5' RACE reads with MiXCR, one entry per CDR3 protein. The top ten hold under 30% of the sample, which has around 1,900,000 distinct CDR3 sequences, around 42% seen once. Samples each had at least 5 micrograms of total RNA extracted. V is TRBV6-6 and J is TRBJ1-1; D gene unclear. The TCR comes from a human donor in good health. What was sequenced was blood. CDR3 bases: TGTGCCAGCAGTCCCACAAAGACTGCTGAAACTTTCTTT. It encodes CASSPTKTAETFF.